The rows below give T cell receptor beta chains drawn from one sample of a study of shared clonotypes between healthy human individuals. The assay was immunoSEQ multiplex PCR, and TCRdb's table has in-frame clones only and misses some. Counted here are some 2,000,000 clones, approximately 95% occurring once; the ten biggest clones make up about 0.13%. Sample: naive CD4+ T cells sorted from blood. The receptors derive from a man younger than 35 in good health. CDR3s include the opening cysteine and the closing phenylalanine or tryptophan. D genes are given only for firm matches.

j_call v_call d_call cdr3_aa
TRBJ1-1 TRBV18 TRBD1 CASSFGQGNTEAFF
TRBJ1-2 TRBV4-3 NA CASSQEFAQIGYTF
TRBJ2-7 TRBV7-2 TRBD2 CASSLTTGGLDEQYF
TRBJ2-2 TRBV14 TRBD2 CASSWGLLTGELFF
TRBJ2-7 TRBV28 NA CASRTGATYEQYF
TRBJ2-1 TRBV6-1 TRBD2 CARGAGGPNEQFF
TRBJ2-7 TRBV6-5 NA CASSYFLLPERDEQYF
TRBJ1-1 TRBV28 NA CASSLGPTVGGTEAFF
TRBJ1-6 TRBV18 NA CASSPREGDNSPLHF
TRBJ1-5 TRBV30 NA CAWSQGTGLSQPQHF
TRBJ1-1 TRBV9 NA CASSPSPGTGEAFF
TRBJ1-2 TRBV28 TRBD1 CASTSRGQGAPYGYTF
TRBJ2-3 TRBV20-1 TRBD1 CSAPPGQTQYF
TRBJ2-3 TRBV4-3 TRBD2 CASSQPLAGGPYTQYF
TRBJ2-1 TRBV6-4 NA CASSEGGSGGNEQFF
TRBJ1-3 TRBV19 NA CASSIATSRAGNTIYF
TRBJ2-5 TRBV7-9 NA CASSLLSGYQETQYF
TRBJ2-7 TRBV15 TRBD1 CATSPGTGGYEQYF
TRBJ2-3 TRBV11-2 NA CASSYDKLTDTQYF
TRBJ2-5 TRBV5-1 NA CASSSGHRQETQYF
TRBJ2-3 TRBV6-5 NA CASRLPGTDTQYF
TRBJ1-4 TRBV6-5 NA CASRRANEKLFF
TRBJ1-1 TRBV6-5 NA CASSDGGWTEAFF
TRBJ1-4 TRBV18 NA CASSSNWGASDEKLFF
TRBJ2-2 TRBV6-5 TRBD1 CASSSGQPRTGELFF
TRBJ2-7 TRBV28 NA CASSLVAGSTYEQYF
TRBJ1-5 TRBV6-1 NA CASTSGRLDQPQHF